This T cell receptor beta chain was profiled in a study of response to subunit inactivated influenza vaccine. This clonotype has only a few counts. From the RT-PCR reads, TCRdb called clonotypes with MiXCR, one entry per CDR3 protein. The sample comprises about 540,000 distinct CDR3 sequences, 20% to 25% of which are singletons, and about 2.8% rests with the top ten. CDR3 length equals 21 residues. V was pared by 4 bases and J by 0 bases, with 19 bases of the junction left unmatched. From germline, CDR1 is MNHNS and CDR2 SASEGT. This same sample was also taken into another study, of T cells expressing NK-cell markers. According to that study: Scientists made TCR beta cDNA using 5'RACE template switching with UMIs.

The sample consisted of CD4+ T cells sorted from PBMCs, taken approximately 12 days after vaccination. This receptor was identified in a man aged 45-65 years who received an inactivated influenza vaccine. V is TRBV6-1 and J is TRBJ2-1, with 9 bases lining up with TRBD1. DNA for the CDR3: TGTGCCAGCAGTGTCACATCGAGACAGGGGGTCTCTCCCAGCTCCTACAATGAGCAGTTCTTC. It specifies CASSVTSRQGVSPSSYNEQFF.